The 9 T cell receptor beta chains given below trace back to one sample, sequenced in a study of blood T cells in healthy people across ages. Primed by a sample-barcoded 5' primer and a J-beta primer mix, a second PCR proceeded for about 6 to 11 cycles. TCRdb re-called the 5' RACE reads through MiXCR, storing one row per CDR3 protein. The data show fewer than 1,200,000 distinct CDR3 sequences, with 20% to 25% seen just once and around 0.75% held by the top ten. This sample also belongs to another study, concerning T cells of mothers and their children.

Source material: blood. The receptor set was obtained from a girl aged 2 to 9 in good health.

Of note for this clonotype: The junction departs from the called germline gene at one end, perhaps through a read error. This chain uses TRBV12-3 or TRBV12-4 with TRBJ2-1; 7 bases match TRBD2. The CDR3 totals 13 residues. Here the CDR3 reads CANSLLLASEQFF. CDR3 nucleotide sequence: TGTGCCAACAGTCTCCTACTAGCGTCTGAGCAGTTCTTC.

The rearrangement links TRBV28 to TRBJ2-7; possibly TRBD2 for D (5 bases). The CDR3 consists of 12 residues. The germline V gene has CDR1 MDHEN and CDR2 SYDVKM. The V and J ends lost 6 bases and 7 bases respectively, with 13 bases between them. CDR3 DNA sequence: TGTGCCAGCAGCAGACGGGATAAAGAGCAGTACTTC. It codes for CASSRRDKEQYF.

As regards this clonotype: One end of the junction varies from germline; a read error may be responsible. The V gene is TRBV7-6, the J gene TRBJ1-6; 8 nucleotides align to TRBD1. The CDR3 has 19 residues. CDR1 SGHVS and CDR2 FNYEAQ come from the germline V gene. The CDR3 here is CASSFSAGGLFSYNSSLHF. CDR3 in DNA: TGTGCCAGCAGCTTCTCCGCAGGGGGCTTATTCTCCTATAATTCATCCCTCCACTTT.

The chain is built from TRBV11-2 and TRBJ2-1; 7 positions agree with TRBD1. The DNA matches TRBJ2-5 better at its end, which makes the J call doubtful. Germline-derived CDR1 and CDR2 are SGHAT and FQNNGV. CDR3 length: 17 residues. CDR3 sequence (DNA): TGTGCCAGCTGCTCCTTACAGGGGACGGTGGGGGAAGAGACCCAGTACTTC. Protein sequence: CASCSLQGTVGEETQYF.

The chain joins TRBV6-5 to TRBJ2-7; D may be TRBD2 (5 bases). The CDR3 runs to 11 residues. The ends were cut back, 5 bases at V and 9 bases at J, with 11 bases in the middle. Germline loops: CDR1 MNHEY, CDR2 SVGAGI. As DNA, the CDR3 is TGTGCCAGCAGTACCCGGGAAGGGCAGTACTTC. It yields the protein CASSTREGQYF.

The chain uses TRBV28 and TRBJ2-7; no clear D gene. The CDR3 spans 13 residues. Trimming took 7 bases from V and 7 from J, leaving 17 bases between them. Germline CDR1 and CDR2: MDHEN and SYDVKM. The CDR3 DNA sequence: TGTGCCAGCACCCCCTCACCTCTGAGAGAGCAGTACTTC. Its protein product is CASTPSPLREQYF.

This clonotype has more than one count but fewer than ten. This sequence joins TRBV6-6 and TRBJ1-2, with D unclear. The V end was cut by 4 bases, the J end by 4 bases, with 10 bases between. CDR3 length: 13 amino acids. In germline, CDR1 is MNHNY, CDR2 SVGAGI (reference sequence). The CDR3 here is CASSSLLRYGYTF. The CDR3 nucleotides are TGTGCCAGCAGTTCCCTTTTACGCTATGGCTACACCTTC.

This clonotype has a handful of counts. The chain employs TRBV6-5 and TRBJ2-7; the D gene is possibly TRBD1 (5 bases). Looked up from germline, CDR1 is MNHEY and CDR2 is SVGAGI. V dropped 6 bases and J dropped 0 bases, with 15 bases sitting between them. This CDR3 spans 15 amino acids. This chain's CDR3 is CASRKGHRASYEQYF. The CDR3 nucleotides are TGTGCCAGCAGAAAGGGGCACAGAGCCTCCTACGAGCAGTACTTC.

This chain connects TRBV2 to TRBJ2-1; D call uncertain. The germline V gene has CDR1 SNHLY and CDR2 FYNNEI. The CDR3 has 16 residues. Trimming pared 5 bases from V and 0 bases from J, leaving 14 bases between. The CDR3 bases are TGTGCCAGCAGTAACCCTGAACAGAGCTCCTACAATGAGCAGTTCTTC. It codes for CASSNPEQSSYNEQFF. Drawing the rest from reference TRBV2 and TRBJ2-1, the complete variable domain is EPEVTQTPSHQVTQMGQEVILRCVPISNHLYFYWYRQILGQKVEFLVSFYNNEISEKSEIFDDQFSVERPDGSNFTLKIRSTKLEDSAMYFCASSNPEQSSYNEQFFGPGTRLTVL.